This TCR beta chain originates from a study of siplizumab effects on memory and regulatory T cells. Method: immunoSEQ multiplex PCR; TCRdb's copy keeps in-frame clones and lacks some. Of 70,000 to 95,000 clones detected, roughly 96% appear once; the ten largest clones hold around 0.029%. CDR3 length: 14 amino acids. The germline V gene has CDR1 SGHRS and CDR2 YFSETQ. Unmatched junction bases numbered 9, after V lost 4 bases and J lost 7 bases. J is TRBJ2-3 and V is TRBV5-1, with TRBD2 identical over 7 bases. This TCR was sampled from a human donor in good health. The sequenced sample consisted of naive CD4+ T cells sorted from blood. DNA of the CDR3: TGCGCCAGCAGCGCCACTAGCGCCGGCAATACGCAGTATTTT. Its translation is CASSATSAGNTQYF.